This section outlines one TCR beta chain sequence together with its context. From germline, CDR1 is SGHAT and CDR2 FQNNGV. There are 16 residues in the CDR3. The V end was cut by 5 bases, the J end by 2 bases, with 19 bases between. These data belong to a study of sequential checkpoint blockade in melanoma. Treatment noted: randomized to nivolumab then ipilimumab (arm A) or the reverse (arm B). Assay: immunoSEQ multiplex PCR; the TCRdb copy retains only in-frame clones and omits some. This sample has under 20,000 clones; around 78% occur once, and the top ten carry about a fifth. This sequence was found in a human donor with melanoma. V gene TRBV11-2 combines with J gene TRBJ2-7, with a weak D call TRBD1 (6 bases). Sequenced here: CD8+ T cells sorted from blood (inferred from file names), sampled from a patient given nivolumab and ipilimumab in sequence. CDR3 loop: CASSHGTRRHTYEQYF. As DNA, the CDR3 is TGTGCCAGCAGCCACGGGACACGGAGACATACCTACGAGCAGTACTTC.